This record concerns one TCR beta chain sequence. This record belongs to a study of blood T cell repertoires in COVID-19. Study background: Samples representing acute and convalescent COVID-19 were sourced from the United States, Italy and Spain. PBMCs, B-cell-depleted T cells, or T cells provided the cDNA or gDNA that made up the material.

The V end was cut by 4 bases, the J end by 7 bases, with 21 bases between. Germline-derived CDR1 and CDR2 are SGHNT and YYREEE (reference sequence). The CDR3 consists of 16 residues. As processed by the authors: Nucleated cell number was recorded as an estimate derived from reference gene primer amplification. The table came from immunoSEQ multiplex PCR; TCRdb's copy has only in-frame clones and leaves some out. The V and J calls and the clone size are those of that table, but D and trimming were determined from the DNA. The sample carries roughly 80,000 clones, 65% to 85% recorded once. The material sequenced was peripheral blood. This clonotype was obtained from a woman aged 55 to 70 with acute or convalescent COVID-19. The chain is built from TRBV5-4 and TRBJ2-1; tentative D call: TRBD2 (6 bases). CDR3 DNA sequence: TGTGCCAGCAGCGGCGGGACCTCCGCCCTTCGAAATGAGCAGTTCTTC. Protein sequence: CASSGGTSALRNEQFF.